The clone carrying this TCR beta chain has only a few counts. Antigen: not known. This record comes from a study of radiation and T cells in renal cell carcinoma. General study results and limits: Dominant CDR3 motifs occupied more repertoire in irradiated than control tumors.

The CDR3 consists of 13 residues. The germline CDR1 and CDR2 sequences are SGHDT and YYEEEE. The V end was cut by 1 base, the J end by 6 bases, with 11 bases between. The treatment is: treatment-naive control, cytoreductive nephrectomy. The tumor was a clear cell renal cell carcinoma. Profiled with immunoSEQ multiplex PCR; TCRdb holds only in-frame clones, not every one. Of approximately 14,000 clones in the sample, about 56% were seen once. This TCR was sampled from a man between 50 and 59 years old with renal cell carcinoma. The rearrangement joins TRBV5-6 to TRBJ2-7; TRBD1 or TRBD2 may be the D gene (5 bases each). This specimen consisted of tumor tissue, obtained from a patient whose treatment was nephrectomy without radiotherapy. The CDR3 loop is CASSLLGVGEQYF. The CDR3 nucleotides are TGTGCCAGCAGCTTGCTGGGGGTGGGCGAGCAGTACTTC.